This T cell receptor (beta chain) was sequenced during a study of regulatory T cells in long-lasting Graves disease. Study details: Antithyroid drugs had been taken under 3 months by newly diagnosed Graves' patients.

In this sample, this clonotype turned up many times. Its antigen remains unidentified. In germline, CDR1 is LGHDT, CDR2 YNNKEL (reference sequence). This CDR3 spans 19 amino acids. Noted time point: newly diagnosed GD, antithyroid drugs for less than 3 months. With RNA extracted from PBMCs as input, the TCR library was made. Study findings and constraints: Persistent disease was characterized by preferential usage of TRBV28, TRBJ1-2 and TRBJ2-5. Peripheral blood alone, not thyroid tissue, underwent study. Graves' patients with persistent disease showed TCR diversity lower than patients newly diagnosed.

Researchers made TCR beta libraries by using iRepertoire HTBI primers and running Arm-PCR on CDR3 regions. In TCRdb, the multiplex PCR reads were re-called with MiXCR into one record per CDR3 protein. The sample contains 550,000 or so distinct CDR3 sequences, more than 10% of which appear only once. The sample also formed part of further work on T cells in Graves' hyperthyroidism and ophthalmopathy.

The sequence was obtained from a woman in her thirties with Graves disease. The chain combines TRBV3-1 with TRBJ2-5; TRBD2 aligns across 15 bases. The DNA end is more similar to TRBJ2-3, so the J call may be wrong. Specimen: peripheral blood mononuclear cells (PBMCs), collected at new diagnosis, from a patient treated with antithyroid drugs. The CDR3 DNA reads as TGTGCCAGCAGCCAAGTAGGTCCCTGGACTAGCGGGAGGGCGCATACGCAGTATTTT. Protein product: CASSQVGPWTSGRAHTQYF.